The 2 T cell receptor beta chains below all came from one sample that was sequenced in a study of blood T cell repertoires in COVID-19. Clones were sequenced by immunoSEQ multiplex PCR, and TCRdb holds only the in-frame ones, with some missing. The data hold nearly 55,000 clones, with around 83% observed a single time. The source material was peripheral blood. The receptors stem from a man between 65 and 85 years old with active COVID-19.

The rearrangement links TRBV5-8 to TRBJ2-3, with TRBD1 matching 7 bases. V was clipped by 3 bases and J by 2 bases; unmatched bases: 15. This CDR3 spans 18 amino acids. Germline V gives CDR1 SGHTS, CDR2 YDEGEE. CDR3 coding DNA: TGTGCCAGCAGCTCTGCCATTCTCCCACAGGGGCACACAGATACGCAGTATTTT. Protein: CASSSAILPQGHTDTQYF.

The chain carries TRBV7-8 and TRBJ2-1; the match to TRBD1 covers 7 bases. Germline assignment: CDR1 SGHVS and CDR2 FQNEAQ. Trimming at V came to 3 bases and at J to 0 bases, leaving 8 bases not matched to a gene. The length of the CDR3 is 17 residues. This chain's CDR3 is CASSFRDSSISYNEQFF. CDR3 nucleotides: TGTGCCAGCAGCTTCCGGGACAGTTCCATCTCCTACAATGAGCAGTTCTTC.